One sample yielded the 8 T cell receptor beta chains listed below, sequenced in a study of neurological immune-mediated disorders. One entry per CDR3 protein results from TCRdb running MiXCR on the 5' RACE reads. This table has tens of thousands of distinct CDR3 sequences, roughly 14% appearing once. Time point in this sample: longitudinal time-point 3. The sequenced material came from PBMCs. The receptors come from a young man in good health.

This clonotype was detected ten times or more. This chain uses TRBV20-1 with TRBJ2-3; the match to TRBD2 covers 8 bases. The length of the CDR3 is 14 residues. Germline lookup yields CDR1 DFQATT and CDR2 SNEGSKA (reference sequence). V shed 6 bases and J 3 bases; nucleotides not matched to a gene: 8. The CDR3 protein is CSAPGGLATDTQYF. The CDR3 DNA follows: TGCAGTGCCCCGGGGGGGCTAGCGACAGATACGCAGTATTTT.

The chain has TRBV28 and TRBJ2-7; 8 bases line up with TRBD1. There are 13 residues in the CDR3. V was pared by 10 bases and J by 1 base, with 6 bases of the junction left unmatched. Germline CDR1 is MDHEN and CDR2 is SYDVKM. This CDR3 is CAIRGTGSYEQYF. The CDR3 coding sequence is TGTGCCATCAGGGGGACAGGTTCCTACGAGCAGTACTTC.

This clonotype was counted ten times or more. V and J are TRBV5-1 and TRBJ2-5, with D perhaps TRBD1 (6 bases). The CDR3 runs 14 residues. Per the germline V gene, CDR1 is SGHRS and CDR2 is YFSETQ. The V gene lost 2 bases and the J gene lost 5 bases, with 13 bases spanning the gap. CDR3 region: CASSLQGGAETQYF. In DNA, the CDR3 is TGCGCCAGCAGCTTACAAGGGGGTGCGGAGACCCAGTACTTC.

This clonotype was seen at least ten times. This chain links TRBV2 with TRBJ2-3; 8 bases are a match to TRBD1. This CDR3 is 15 amino acids long. Germline values: CDR1 SNHLY, CDR2 FYNNEI. V trimming: 2 bases; J trimming: 2 bases; junction bases outside the gene matches: 3. The CDR3 reads CASSETGGPTDTQYF. CDR3 in DNA: TGTGCCAGCAGTGAAACAGGGGGACCCACAGATACGCAGTATTTT.

This clonotype occurred many times. This rearrangement joins TRBV5-1 to TRBJ2-2; a possible D gene is TRBD2 (6 bases). Per germline, CDR1 SGHRS and CDR2 YFSETQ. Trimming pared 3 bases from V and 3 bases from J, leaving 12 bases between. This CDR3 spans 15 amino acids. CDR3 in amino acids: CASSSLAVDTGELFF. In nucleotides, the CDR3 is TGCGCCAGCAGCTCCTTAGCGGTGGACACCGGGGAGCTGTTTTTT.

This clonotype was picked up many times. The chain has TRBV12-3 or TRBV12-4 and TRBJ2-2, with 8 bases that match TRBD1. CDR3 length: 16 residues. V was pared by 7 bases and J by 0 bases, with 7 bases of the junction left unmatched. Written as DNA, the CDR3 is TGTGCCAGCACCACGGGACAGGCCGCGAACACCGGGGAGCTGTTTTTT. As protein: CASTTGQAANTGELFF.

This clonotype has at least ten counts. The chain joins TRBV20-1 to TRBJ2-2; 9 bases are shared with TRBD2. CDR3 length equals 14 residues. V gave up 3 bases and J gave up 4 bases; unmatched junction bases: 3. Looked up from germline, CDR1 is DFQATT and CDR2 is SNEGSKA (reference sequence). The CDR3 spells CSASSGSGTGELFF. The CDR3 DNA is TGCAGTGCTAGTAGCGGGAGCGGCACCGGGGAGCTGTTTTTT.

At least ten counts were recorded for this clonotype. The V and J genes are TRBV5-1 and TRBJ2-1; 12 nucleotides align to TRBD2. The CDR3 is 16 residues long. CDR1 and CDR2 (germline): SGHRS, YFSETQ. V gave up 4 bases and J gave up 7 bases; unmatched junction bases: 9. Here the CDR3 DNA reads TGCGCCAGCAGCCTCCCTAGCGGGAGGGCCGGGAATGAGCAGTTCTTC. Amino acids: CASSLPSGRAGNEQFF.